The 18 T cell receptor beta chains below all came from one sample that was sequenced in a study of human thymus T cells. Data came from immunoSEQ multiplex PCR; TCRdb stores just in-frame clones and leaves some out. The sample includes tens of thousands of clones, 85% to 95% seen only once; the top ten take less than 7%. Sequencing was done on a sample of blood. Source of these receptors: a boy younger than two with a congenital heart defect but otherwise immunologically healthy.

The chain has TRBV5-1 and TRBJ2-7; TRBD2 matches at 10 bases. Germline V gene data show CDR1 as SGHRS and CDR2 as YFSETQ. V trimming: 1 base; J trimming: 7 bases; junction bases outside the gene matches: 11. This CDR3 is 16 amino acids long. Here the CDR3 reads CASSLFQRGGRWEQYF. The CDR3 region has the DNA TGCGCCAGCAGCTTGTTTCAGCGGGGGGGCCGTTGGGAGCAGTACTTC.

The rearrangement links TRBV10-3 to TRBJ2-3; 8 nucleotides align to TRBD2. The CDR3 spans 14 residues. V trimming: 2 bases; J trimming: 4 bases; junction bases outside the gene matches: 2. Germline lookup yields CDR1 ENHRY and CDR2 SYGVKD. CDR3 bases: TGTGCCATCAGTGAGAACGGGGGGGCAGATACGCAGTATTTT. Translation: CAISENGGADTQYF.

The chain recombines TRBV2 with TRBJ2-1, with D tentatively TRBD2 (6 bases). CDR3 length: 10 amino acids. The ends were cut back, 4 bases at V and 15 bases at J, with 10 bases in the middle. Germline loops: CDR1 SNHLY, CDR2 FYNNEI. For the CDR3, the DNA is TGTGCCAGCAGTGCGGCGGGGTTGTTCTTC. Translating gives CASSAAGLFF.

V and J are TRBV5-4 and TRBJ2-5; the match to TRBD2 covers 11 bases. The germline CDR1 and CDR2 sequences are SGHNT and YYREEE (reference sequence). With 7 bases clipped from V and 1 base from J, the junction kept 9 bases outside the gene matches. This CDR3 spans 16 amino acids. CDR3 protein: CASALGLAGGQETQYF. CDR3 DNA: TGTGCCAGCGCCCTGGGCCTAGCGGGGGGCCAAGAGACCCAGTACTTC.

The V and J genes are TRBV27 and TRBJ2-3, with D uncertain. Trimming cost V 4 bases and J 0 bases, with 11 bases left between them. This CDR3 spans 15 amino acids. CDR1 and CDR2 (germline): MNHEY, SMNVEV (reference sequence). In DNA, the CDR3 is TGTGCCAGCAGTTCGGGCAGACCTAGCACAGATACGCAGTATTTT. Translating gives CASSSGRPSTDTQYF.

CDR3: CASRDRDTEAFF. The CDR3 region has the DNA TGCGCCAGCAGGGATCGGGACACTGAAGCTTTCTTT. This chain uses TRBV5-1 with TRBJ1-1; D unresolved. The CDR3 is 12 residues long. Trimming removed 5 bases from V and 3 bases from J, with 8 bases in between. Germline assignment: CDR1 SGHRS and CDR2 YFSETQ.

The CDR3 bases are TGTGCCAGCAGCTTAGCCACAGGGGATGGCTACACCTTC. Protein product: CASSLATGDGYTF. This sequence joins TRBV7-9 and TRBJ1-2; 7 bases are a match to TRBD1. Germline V gives CDR1 SEHNR, CDR2 FQNEAQ (reference sequence). Unmatched junction bases numbered 1, after V lost 0 bases and J lost 6 bases. This CDR3 is built from 13 residues.

The J gene is TRBJ1-2, the V gene TRBV13; weak D call: TRBD1 (6 bases). The V gene's germline CDR1 is PRHDT and CDR2 FYEKMQ (reference sequence). The CDR3 is 13 amino acids. V shed 0 bases and J shed 5 bases, with 7 bases lying between them. Here the CDR3 reads CASSLGGAYGYTF. Written as DNA, the CDR3 is TGTGCCAGCAGCTTAGGGGGGGCATATGGCTACACCTTC.

The J gene is TRBJ1-2, the V gene TRBV6-5; TRBD1 agrees at 8 bases. In germline, CDR1 is MNHEY, CDR2 SVGAGI. V shed 7 bases and J 7 bases; nucleotides not matched to a gene: 14. CDR3 size: 15 residues. The CDR3 nucleotides read TGTGCCAGCACATTACCCGTCCCAGGGGGCGGTGGCTACACCTTC. This encodes CASTLPVPGGGGYTF.

This chain joins TRBV5-6 and TRBJ2-3; D possibly uses TRBD1 or TRBD2 (6 bases each). This CDR3 has 14 residues. The ends were cut back, 0 bases at V and 5 bases at J, with 10 bases in the middle. Germline V lookup: CDR1 SGHDT, CDR2 YYEEEE. The CDR3 reads CASSLGGAGDTQYF. CDR3 nucleotides: TGTGCCAGCAGCTTGGGGGGGGCCGGAGATACGCAGTATTTT.

V is TRBV7-2 and J is TRBJ1-4; no reliable D call. This CDR3 comprises 16 residues. Germline assignment: CDR1 SGHTA and CDR2 FQGNSA. Trimming took off 5 bases at V and 0 bases at J, with 13 bases between the two ends. CDR3 amino acids: CASSIQSQSTNEKLFF. The CDR3 DNA sequence: TGTGCCAGCAGCATCCAGAGTCAGTCAACTAATGAAAAACTGTTTTTT. Supplemented by reference TRBV7-2 and TRBJ1-4, the full variable domain reads GAGVSQSPSNKVTEKGKDVELRCDPISGHTALYWYRQSLGQGLEFLIYFQGNSAPDKSGLPSDRFSAERTGGSVSTLTIQRTQQEDSAVYLCASSIQSQSTNEKLFFGSGTQLSVL.

A word on this clone: Sequence at one end of the junction differs from germline and may be a read error. V usage is TRBV2 and J usage is TRBJ2-5; unclear D gene. The CDR3 covers 14 residues. Germline CDR1 and CDR2: SNHLY and FYNNEI. The chain's CDR3 is CASSEDRGPEAQYF. The CDR3 nucleotides read TGTGCCAGCAGTGAGGATAGAGGACCAGAGGCCCAGTACTTC.

This rearrangement joins TRBV7-6 to TRBJ2-5; D assignment may be TRBD1 or TRBD2 (7 bases each). Germline V gene data show CDR1 as SGHVS and CDR2 as FNYEAQ. The V end was cut by 4 bases, the J end by 0 bases, with 18 bases between. The CDR3 sequence is 17 residues long. CDR3: CASSSRAGGGHQETQYF. The CDR3 DNA reads TGTGCCAGCAGCTCAAGGGCAGGGGGGGGCCACCAAGAGACCCAGTACTTC.

This clone was seen only once. V is TRBV4-1 and J is TRBJ1-5; no firm D call. Germline V gene lookup returns CDR1 MGHRA and CDR2 YSYEKL. The CDR3 spans 16 residues. The ends were cut back, 0 bases at V and 0 bases at J, with 9 bases in the middle. CDR3 coding DNA: TGCGCCAGCAGCCAAGAAGCTGTTTATAGCAATCAGCCCCAGCATTTT. Translated: CASSQEAVYSNQPQHF.

The chain recombines TRBV29-1 with TRBJ2-1; D remains ambiguous. The germline CDR1 and CDR2 sequences are SQVTM and ANQGSEA. Trimming shortened V by 3 bases and J by 0 bases, and 9 bases separated the two germline ends. CDR3 length: 14 residues. The CDR3 reads CSVEGSHSYNEQFF. The CDR3 region has the DNA TGCAGCGTTGAGGGGTCCCACTCCTACAATGAGCAGTTCTTC.

V and J are TRBV28 and TRBJ2-7; 12 bases fit TRBD2. Germline CDR1 is MDHEN and CDR2 is SYDVKM. CDR3 length equals 18 residues. Unmatched junction bases numbered 14, after V lost 6 bases and J lost 2 bases. CDR3 protein: CASSTPGSSGRDPYEQYF. CDR3 DNA: TGTGCCAGCAGCACTCCGGGTTCTAGCGGGAGGGACCCCTACGAGCAGTACTTC. Full variable domain (remainder filled in from reference TRBV28 and TRBJ2-7): DVKVTQSSRYLVKRTGEKVFLECVQDMDHENMFWYRQDPGLGLRLIYFSYDVKMKEKGDIPEGYSVSREKKERFSLILESASTNQTSMYLCASSTPGSSGRDPYEQYFGPGTRLTVT.

The V and J genes are TRBV19 and TRBJ1-1, with D maybe TRBD1 (5 bases). Germline V gives CDR1 LNHDA, CDR2 SQIVND (reference sequence). CDR3 length: 13 residues. V was clipped by 2 bases and J by 4 bases, with 8 bases between them. The CDR3 reads CASSIIGGTEAFF. CDR3 DNA sequence: TGTGCCAGTAGTATAATTGGGGGCACTGAAGCTTTCTTT.

The chain is built from TRBV5-4 and TRBJ1-1; TRBD1 aligns across 8 bases. Germline V gene sequence: CDR1 SGHNT, CDR2 YYREEE (reference sequence). The CDR3 consists of 14 residues. J gave up 0 bases and V 4 bases, and 2 bases lay outside the gene matches. CDR3 protein: CASSRTGLNTEAFF. The CDR3 region has the DNA TGTGCCAGCAGCAGGACAGGGCTGAACACTGAAGCTTTCTTT.